The rows below give T cell receptor beta chains drawn from one sample of a study of graft-versus-host responses after intestinal transplantation. This table comes from immunoSEQ multiplex PCR, and its TCRdb copy is limited to in-frame clones, with some not included. The table lists some 45,000 clones, just under 95% of them singletons. This sample comprised PBMCs, obtained about 350 days after intestinal transplant. These receptors all stem from a human patient who received an intestinal transplant, so some T cells may come from the graft donor. Both conserved end residues are part of each CDR3. The D gene is left open where the match is weak. The size field is filled for only some rows; it gives once, few, many or a size class.

NA,NA,14,TRBJ1-1,TRBV18,TGTGCCAGCTCACCCCGACAGGAGAACACTGAAGCTTTCTTT,CASSPRQENTEAFF
NA,NA,16,TRBJ1-2,TRBV6-6,TGTGCCAGCAGCCCAGCGGACCCCGTAAAAAACTATGGCTACACCTTC,CASSPADPVKNYGYTF
TRBD2,NA,16,TRBJ2-1,TRBV7-9,TGTGCCAGCACCAAAAGCGGGAGGGGCTCCTACAATGAGCAGTTCTTC,CASTKSGRGSYNEQFF
NA,NA,12,TRBJ2-7,TRBV6-5,TGTGCCAGCAGCTCCGGCTCCTACGAGCAGTACTTC,CASSSGSYEQYF
NA,NA,16,TRBJ1-2,TRBV13,TGTGCCAGCAGCTTAGGGGGGGGCGCTGTTTCTGGCGGCTACACCTTC,CASSLGGGAVSGGYTF
NA,once,17,TRBJ1-1,TRBV30,TGTGCCTGGAGTCGTGTCGTCTCCGAAGTAAGAAACACTGAAGCTTTCTTT,CAWSRVVSEVRNTEAFF
NA,NA,19,TRBJ1-3,TRBV4-1,TGCGCCAGCAGCCACCGGCCCCCACGTATCCTATTCTCTGGAAACACCATATATTTT,CASSHRPPRILFSGNTIYF
TRBD1,NA,15,TRBJ1-4,TRBV4-1,TGCGCCAGCAGCCAAGATTGGACAGGGGGGGAAAAACTGTTTTTT,CASSQDWTGGEKLFF
TRBD2,once,16,TRBJ2-7,TRBV7-6,TGTGCCAGCAGCTTAGAGGCACTAGCGGGATTCTACGAGCAGTACTTC,CASSLEALAGFYEQYF
TRBD2,NA,15,TRBJ2-3,TRBV6-5,TGTGCCAGCAGCCCTGTCTCCGAGACTAGCGGGACGCAGTATTTT,CASSPVSETSGTQYF
TRBD1,NA,11,TRBJ1-2,TRBV6-5,TGTGCCAGCAGCTCAGGGGGCGGCTACACCTTC,CASSSGGGYTF
TRBD1,few,13,TRBJ1-3,TRBV5-4,TGTGCCAGCAGCGTACAGGGGTGGGACACCATATATTTT,CASSVQGWDTIYF
NA,NA,13,TRBJ1-2,TRBV27,TGTGCCAGCAGTTTATCTTTTAACTATGGCTACACCTTC,CASSLSFNYGYTF
TRBD2,NA,14,TRBJ2-1,TRBV6-5,TGTGCCAGCAGCCCTAGCGGGAGGGCGGATGAGCAGTTCTTC,CASSPSGRADEQFF
NA,NA,13,TRBJ2-2,TRBV7-7,TGTGCCAGCAGCTTAACGGAATCCGGGGAGCTGTTTTTT,CASSLTESGELFF
NA,NA,13,TRBJ1-2,TRBV19,TGTGCCAGTGTCAGCGGAGACATCTATGGCTACACCTTC,CASVSGDIYGYTF
TRBD2,NA,18,TRBJ2-3,TRBV4-1,TGCGCCAGCAGCCCCCGGGGGCTAGCGGGGGGCCCCACAGATACGCAGTATTTT,CASSPRGLAGGPTDTQYF
NA,once,14,TRBJ1-4,TRBV2,TGTGCCAGCAGTCCCGGGACTGGGGGAGAAAAACTGTTTTTT,CASSPGTGGEKLFF
NA,NA,14,TRBJ2-7,TRBV28,TGTGCCAGCAGGGCTCAGGGCACGAGCTACGAGCAGTACTTC,CASRAQGTSYEQYF
TRBD1,NA,14,TRBJ1-4,TRBV5-4,TGTGCCAGCAGCGGGACAGGGTCGATGGAAAAACTGTTTTTT,CASSGTGSMEKLFF
TRBD1,once,12,TRBJ2-7,TRBV18,TGTGCCAGCTCACCGGACAGGGACGAGCAGTACTTC,CASSPDRDEQYF
NA,NA,14,TRBJ2-3,TRBV4-1,TGCGCCAGCAGCCAAGGTCTCAGGGAAGATACGCAGTATTTT,CASSQGLREDTQYF
NA,NA,15,TRBJ2-2,TRBV7-6,TGTGCCAGCAGCTTAGGTAGTATGGAGACCGGGGAGCTGTTTTTT,CASSLGSMETGELFF
NA,NA,14,TRBJ1-2,TRBV2,TGTGCCAGCAGTGAAACAGGGCACGACTATGGCTACACCTTC,CASSETGHDYGYTF
TRBD2,NA,16,TRBJ2-7,TRBV28,TGTGCCAGCGTCAGGACTAGCGGAACCGCCTACTACGAGCAGTACTTC,CASVRTSGTAYYEQYF
TRBD1,NA,14,TRBJ2-2,TRBV10-1,TGCGCCAGCCGGGACAGGTTGGACACCGGGGAGCTGTTTTTT,CASRDRLDTGELFF
NA,NA,16,TRBJ1-6,TRBV19,TGTGCCAGTAGTGTACCTCCGGGACACCGTAATTCACCCCTCCACTTT,CASSVPPGHRNSPLHF
TRBD1,NA,16,TRBJ1-6,TRBV7-2,TGTGCCAGCAGCTTGACAGGGGTCTCCTATAATTCACCCCTCCACTTT,CASSLTGVSYNSPLHF
NA,NA,15,TRBJ2-5,TRBV10-3,TGTGCCATCAGCCTCACACAGGGACCCCAAGAGACCCAGTACTTC,CAISLTQGPQETQYF
NA,once,13,TRBJ2-1,TRBV5-1,TGCGCCAGCAGCTTGGGAGGCGTGAATGAGCAGTTCTTC,CASSLGGVNEQFF
NA,NA,13,TRBJ1-3,TRBV5-3,TGTGCCAGAAGCTTAGGTGCGGGAAACACCATATATTTT,CARSLGAGNTIYF
NA,NA,11,TRBJ2-7,TRBV6-5,TGTGCATCGACAGGAGCCTACGAGCAGTACTTC,CASTGAYEQYF
NA,NA,15,TRBJ2-2,TRBV19,TGTGCCAGTAGTATGTGGCAGGTAGACACCGGGGAGCTGTTTTTT,CASSMWQVDTGELFF
TRBD1,NA,14,TRBJ2-7,TRBV5-1,TGCGCCAGCAGCTTTACTACAGGGGCCTACGAGCAGTACTTC,CASSFTTGAYEQYF
NA,NA,15,TRBJ1-2,TRBV4-3,TGCGCCAGCAGCCAAGAACAGACGCACTACTATGGCTACACCTTC,CASSQEQTHYYGYTF
NA,NA,13,TRBJ2-1,TRBV15,TGTGCCACCAGCCTAGACTACCGCGATGAGCAGTTCTTC,CATSLDYRDEQFF
TRBD1,NA,16,TRBJ2-7,TRBV6-1,TGTGCCAGCAGTGGACTTTGGACAGGGAGATCCTACGAGCAGTACTTC,CASSGLWTGRSYEQYF
NA,NA,10,TRBJ2-3,TRBV6-1,TGTGCCAGCAGTGAAAATACGCAGTATTTT,CASSENTQYF
TRBD1,NA,23,TRBJ2-1,TRBV7-4,TGTGCCAGCAGCTTAGGGCCGGGACAGGGCTCTAGAAGAACCCCCATTAACAAGGATGAGCAGTTCTTC,CASSLGPGQGSRRTPINKDEQFF
NA,NA,15,TRBJ2-1,TRBV12-5,TGTGCTAGTGGTTTGGGGCTAGCAGACTACAATGAGCAGTTCTTC,CASGLGLADYNEQFF
NA,NA,14,TRBJ2-7,TRBV4-1,TGCGCCAGCAGCCAAATCGAAGATTCCGACGAGCAGTACTTC,CASSQIEDSDEQYF
NA,NA,15,TRBJ1-5,TRBV6-5,TGTGCCAGCAGCCGTAAGGCAGGGAGAAGTCAGCCCCAGCATTTT,CASSRKAGRSQPQHF
NA,NA,14,TRBJ1-5,TRBV28,TGTGCCAGCAGTCCCGGAGGAGGCGATAAGCCCCAGCATTTT,CASSPGGGDKPQHF
NA,NA,15,TRBJ2-3,TRBV10-1,TGCGCCAGCAGTGACGGGTCTCAGGGGTCAGATACGCAGTATTTT,CASSDGSQGSDTQYF
TRBD1,NA,16,TRBJ1-6,TRBV5-1,TGCGCCAGCAGCTTGGGAACCGACAGGGACCGGTCACCCCTCCACTTT,CASSLGTDRDRSPLHF
NA,NA,13,TRBJ1-5,TRBV2,TGTGCCAGCAGTGGTGGGGGCCCTCAGCCCCAGCATTTT,CASSGGGPQPQHF
TRBD1,NA,15,TRBJ1-2,TRBV25-1,TGTGCCAGCAGTCCAGCAGGGGGTGCATTCTATGGCTACACCTTC,CASSPAGGAFYGYTF
TRBD1,NA,14,TRBJ1-2,TRBV12-5,TGTGCTAGTGGGGGGACAGGGCAAAACTATGGCTACACCTTC,CASGGTGQNYGYTF
NA,NA,12,TRBJ1-1,TRBV2,TGTGCCAGCAGTCTAAGGAACACTGAAGCTTTCTTT,CASSLRNTEAFF
TRBD2,few,16,TRBJ2-3,TRBV5-1,TGCGCCAGCAGCACGGGACTAGCGGGAGGGGCAGATACGCAGTATTTT,CASSTGLAGGADTQYF
NA,NA,12,TRBJ1-5,TRBV19,TGTGCCAGTAGTATTTTTGGACAGCCCCAGCATTTT,CASSIFGQPQHF
NA,NA,14,TRBJ2-7,TRBV2,TGTGCCAGCAGTTGGGACGACCAAGCCTACGAGCAGTACTTC,CASSWDDQAYEQYF
TRBD2,NA,16,TRBJ2-3,TRBV9,TGTGCCAGCAGCGGAACTGGACTAGCAACGGCTGATACGCAGTATTTT,CASSGTGLATADTQYF
NA,NA,15,TRBJ1-1,TRBV6-1,TGTGCCAGCAAACTGGCAGGAGGGCCGAACACTGAAGCTTTCTTT,CASKLAGGPNTEAFF
NA,NA,15,TRBJ2-2,TRBV5-7,TGTGCCAGCACCCTTGTCAGGGGTGGTACCGGGGAGCTGTTTTTT,CASTLVRGGTGELFF